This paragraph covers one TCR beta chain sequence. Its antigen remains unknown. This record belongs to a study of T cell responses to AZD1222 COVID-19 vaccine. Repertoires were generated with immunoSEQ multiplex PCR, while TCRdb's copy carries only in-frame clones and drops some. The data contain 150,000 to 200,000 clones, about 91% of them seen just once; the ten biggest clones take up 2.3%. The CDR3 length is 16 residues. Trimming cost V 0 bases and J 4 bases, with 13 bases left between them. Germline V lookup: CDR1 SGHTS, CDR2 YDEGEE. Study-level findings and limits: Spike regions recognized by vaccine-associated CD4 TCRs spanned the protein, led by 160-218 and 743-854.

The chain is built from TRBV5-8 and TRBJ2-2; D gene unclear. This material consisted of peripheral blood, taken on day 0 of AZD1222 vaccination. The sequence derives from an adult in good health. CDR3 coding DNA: TGTGCCAGCAGCTTGGGAGGAACTCTCATCACCGGGGAGCTGTTTTTT. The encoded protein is CASSLGGTLITGELFF. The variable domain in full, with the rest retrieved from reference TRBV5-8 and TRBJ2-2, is EAGVTQSPTHLIKTRGQQATLRCSPISGHTSVYWYQQALGLGLQFLLWYDEGEERNRGNFPPRFSGRQFPNYSSELNVNALELEDSALYLCASSLGGTLITGELFFGEGSRLTVL.